Each of the 11 T cell receptor beta chains below was sequenced from the same sample in a study of blood T cells in healthy people across ages. PCR was performed a second time for about 7 to 12 cycles using a sample-barcoded 5' primer and a J-beta primer mix. One entry per CDR3 protein, called by TCRdb with MiXCR from the 5' RACE reads. The profile shows fewer than 2,000,000 distinct CDR3 sequences, 34% of them singletons. The sample comprised blood. The receptors come from a woman in her twenties or thirties in good health.

On this clonotype: At one end the junction does not follow the germline gene, possibly because of a read error. The rearrangement links TRBV11-2 to TRBJ2-7; TRBD2 matches at 10 bases. There are 17 residues in the CDR3. CDR1 is SGHAT, CDR2 FQNNGV, per germline. This CDR3 is CASSLTGVAGGFYEQYF. The CDR3 bases are TGTGCCAGTAGCTTGACAGGGGTAGCGGGGGGCTTTTACGAGCAGTACTTC.

The V and J genes are TRBV4-1 and TRBJ2-4; the D gene is possibly TRBD2 (6 bases). The J call may be incorrect, as the DNA end agrees better with TRBJ2-7. The CDR3 totals 15 residues. Germline CDR1 MGHRA, CDR2 YSYEKL. DNA for the CDR3: TGCGCCAGCAAACCAGTAGCGGTAGAAGCCTACGAGCAGTACTTC. This translates into CASKPVAVEAYEQYF.

The rearrangement uses TRBV7-2 and TRBJ2-2, with TRBD2 matching over 7 bases. The CDR3 contains 16 residues. The junction had 10 bases not matched to a gene; V was cut back by 5 bases and J by 4 bases. Germline loops: CDR1 SGHTA, CDR2 FQGNSA. The CDR3: CASSILRTSLTGELFF. The CDR3 DNA reads TGTGCCAGCAGCATCCTAAGGACTAGTCTCACCGGGGAGCTGTTTTTT.

Here the CDR3 reads CASSYLAGGSGNYGYTF. The CDR3 nucleotides read TGTGCCAGCAGTTATTTGGCAGGGGGCTCCGGTAACTATGGCTACACCTTC. V gene TRBV6-6 combines with J gene TRBJ1-2; TRBD1 matches 8 bases. The CDR3 runs to 17 residues. CDR1 MNHNY and CDR2 SVGAGI come from the germline V gene (reference sequence). Trimming cost V 3 bases and J 1 base; bases outside gene matches: 10.

With respect to this clonotype: One end of the junction is discordant with germline, which a read error may explain. This CDR3 is CASSADSDNGQFF. The CDR3, as DNA: TGTGCCAGCTCGGCAGACAGCGACAATGGGCAGTTCTTC. The rearrangement uses TRBV18 and TRBJ2-1, with a weak D call TRBD1 (5 bases). The germline V gene encodes CDR1 KGHSH and CDR2 LQKENI. CDR3 length equals 13 residues.

This chain joins TRBV12-3 or TRBV12-4 and TRBJ2-1; D possibly corresponds to TRBD1 (6 bases). The CDR3 consists of 14 residues. V lost 7 bases to trimming and J lost 5 bases, with 15 bases between them. CDR3 loop: CASTLRGADNEQFF. The CDR3, as DNA: TGTGCCAGCACCCTCAGGGGCGCTGACAATGAGCAGTTCTTC.

This sequence joins TRBV29-1 and TRBJ1-1; D gene ambiguous. V lost 1 base, J lost 0 bases, and 21 bases lay in between. The length of the CDR3 is 18 residues. CDR1 SQVTM and CDR2 ANQGSEA come from the germline V gene. In DNA, the CDR3 is TGCAGCGTTGAAGTCGTAGGGCAGCGATGGCCTATGAACACTGAAGCTTTCTTT. Its translation is CSVEVVGQRWPMNTEAFF.

There are a few counts of this clonotype. The chain recombines TRBV6-1 with TRBJ1-2; D unclear. This CDR3 has 13 amino acids. Germline CDR1 and CDR2: MNHNS and SASEGT. V lost 1 base to trimming and J lost 8 bases, with 11 bases between them. In nucleotides, the CDR3 is TGTGCCAGCAGTGAAGTAGGGCCCTGGGGCTACACCTTC. Protein sequence: CASSEVGPWGYTF.

This rearrangement joins TRBV9 to TRBJ2-2, with D tentatively TRBD2 (7 bases). CDR1 and CDR2 (germline): SGDLS, YYNGEE. V gave up 4 bases and J gave up 6 bases, with 16 bases separating them. This CDR3 contains 15 residues. CDR3 in amino acids: CASSPDLGGPGELFF. The DNA of the CDR3 is TGTGCCAGCAGCCCAGATCTCGGGGGGCCCGGGGAGCTGTTTTTT.

This clonotype was picked up many times. The chain links TRBV11-2 to TRBJ2-1, with D tentatively TRBD1 (5 bases). The CDR3 totals 16 residues. CDR1 SGHAT and CDR2 FQNNGV come from the germline V gene. The ends were cut back, 0 bases at V and 0 bases at J, with 9 bases in the middle. This CDR3 is CASSLEGASSYNEQFF. The CDR3 DNA is TGTGCCAGCAGCTTAGAAGGGGCCAGCTCCTACAATGAGCAGTTCTTC.

The chain couples TRBV28 to TRBJ1-6, with D unclear. V was shortened by 7 bases and J by 3 bases, with 13 bases between the two germline ends. The V gene's germline CDR1 is MDHEN and CDR2 SYDVKM. This CDR3 spans 15 amino acids. CDR3 DNA: TGTGCCAGCACCTCTGAGCGGCTCTATAATTCACCCCTCCACTTT. Translating gives CASTSERLYNSPLHF. The variable domain in full, with the rest retrieved from reference TRBV28 and TRBJ1-6, is DVKVTQSSRYLVKRTGEKVFLECVQDMDHENMFWYRQDPGLGLRLIYFSYDVKMKEKGDIPEGYSVSREKKERFSLILESASTNQTSMYLCASTSERLYNSPLHFGNGTRLTVT.